This TCR beta chain originates from a study of CD8 T cells in Susac syndrome. Roughly 0.45 to 1 ug RNA was reverse transcribed with random hexamers. MiXCR, run by TCRdb on the immunoSEQ multiplex PCR reads, gives a single entry per CDR3 protein. The profile shows about 200,000 distinct CDR3 sequences, about 94% of them singletons. The TCR was taken from a human donor in good health. Material: CD4+ T cells from PBMCs.

As DNA, the CDR3 is TGCGCCAGCAGCTCCCCGCAGCCGAACACTGAAGCTTTCTTT. Amino acid sequence: CASSSPQPNTEAFF. The chain joins TRBV5-1 to TRBJ1-1, with unresolved D. This CDR3 comprises 14 residues. With 3 bases removed from V and 1 base from J, the gap between germline ends came to 10 bases. Germline values: CDR1 SGHRS, CDR2 YFSETQ.